These 9 T cell receptor beta chains originate from one sample sequenced in a study of CD8 T cells in ankylosing spondylitis. TCRdb re-derived calls from the 5' RACE reads in MiXCR, one entry per CDR3 protein. The table has around 330,000 distinct CDR3 sequences, about 9.9% seen once. Sequencing was carried out using blood, either unsorted or a sorted T cell fraction (not recorded which). The receptors derive from a female donor with ankylosing spondylitis or in good health (not recorded which).

In this sample, this clonotype turned up many times. The chain links TRBV12-3 or TRBV12-4 to TRBJ1-2; D unresolved. V was trimmed by 3 bases and J by 5 bases, leaving 7 bases between them. The CDR3 loop spans 12 amino acids. CDR3 coding DNA: TGTGCCAGCAGTTTTAGCGCTTATGGCTACACCTTC. This encodes CASSFSAYGYTF.

This clonotype appeared many times. This rearrangement joins TRBV24-1 to TRBJ2-2; D not certain. Germline lookup yields CDR1 KGHDR and CDR2 SFDVKD. Trimming took 1 base from V and 0 from J, leaving 11 bases between them. The CDR3 is made up of 17 amino acids. The DNA for the CDR3 is TGTGCCACCAGTGATTTAGGTGTCAACGCGAACACCGGGGAGCTGTTTTTT. Translated: CATSDLGVNANTGELFF.

In its sample, this clonotype was seen once. A much larger clonotype is one base distant, so this may be a read error. This chain uses TRBV20-1 with TRBJ1-5; D unclear. Trimming took off 2 bases at V and 10 bases at J, with 21 bases between the two ends. The CDR3 contains 15 residues. The germline V gene encodes CDR1 DFQATT and CDR2 SNEGSKA (reference sequence). In nucleotides, the CDR3 is TGCAGTGCTAGAATCGGCGGTACGGCGTCGCACCCCCAGCATTTT. Its translation is CSARIGGTASHPQHF.

The chain links TRBV15 to TRBJ2-7; TRBD2 matches 12 bases. Germline CDR1 reads LNHNV; CDR2 reads YYDKDF (reference sequence). The junction had 0 bases not matched to a gene; V was cut back by 0 bases and J by 3 bases. The CDR3 runs 15 residues. The CDR3 region has the DNA TGTGCCACCAGCAGAGAGACTAGCGGGAGCTACGAGCAGTACTTC. Translating it yields CATSRETSGSYEQYF.

This clonotype was seen ten or more times. This sequence joins TRBV5-1 and TRBJ2-3, with 8 nucleotides matching TRBD1. Germline CDR1 is SGHRS and CDR2 is YFSETQ. Germline trimming cut 9 bases from V and 2 bases from J; bases unmatched to any gene: 14. The CDR3 extends over 16 amino acids. The CDR3 here is CATKLTTGVNTDTQYF. The DNA of the CDR3 is TGCGCCACCAAACTTACGACAGGGGTAAACACAGATACGCAGTATTTT.

This clonotype was recorded many times. This rearrangement joins TRBV20-1 to TRBJ2-5, with 8 bases fitting TRBD2. Looked up from germline, CDR1 is DFQATT and CDR2 is SNEGSKA (reference sequence). J lost 5 bases, V lost 0 bases, and 11 bases had no gene match. This CDR3 is built from 16 residues. The CDR3 region is CSARDVGSGGGETQYF. The CDR3 DNA sequence: TGCAGTGCTAGAGATGTGGGAAGCGGGGGTGGGGAGACCCAGTACTTC.

Written as DNA, the CDR3 is TGTGCCACCCTCACCGGGGAGCTGTTTTTT. Its translation: CATLTGELFF. The chain recombines TRBV6-6 with TRBJ2-2; D unresolved. V dropped 10 bases and J dropped 4 bases, with 4 bases sitting between them. The CDR3 is 10 amino acids. Per germline, CDR1 MNHNY and CDR2 SVGAGI (reference sequence).

This chain links TRBV5-6 with TRBJ2-2; D is perhaps TRBD1 (5 bases). In germline, CDR1 is SGHDT, CDR2 YYEEEE. Deletions cut 0 bases from V and 0 bases from J, with 12 bases between. The CDR3 has 17 residues. The CDR3 DNA follows: TGTGCCAGCAGCTTGGACAGGCATGGCGCGAACACCGGGGAGCTGTTTTTT. Residues: CASSLDRHGANTGELFF. The full variable domain, rest sourced from reference TRBV5-6 and TRBJ2-2, is DAGVTQSPTHLIKTRGQQVTLRCSPKSGHDTVSWYQQALGQGPQFIFQYYEEEERQRGNFPDRFSGHQFPNYSSELNVNALLLGDSALYLCASSLDRHGANTGELFFGEGSRLTVL.

In this sample, this clonotype turned up many times. The CDR3 sequence: CASSVPLSRPLTDTQYF. CDR3 in DNA: TGTGCCAGCAGCGTTCCCCTGTCGCGCCCACTCACAGATACGCAGTATTTT. The V and J genes are TRBV7-8 and TRBJ2-3; D is ambiguous. This CDR3 is 17 amino acids long. V gave up 5 bases and J gave up 2 bases, with 20 bases separating them. Germline CDR1 reads SGHVS; CDR2 reads FQNEAQ.